The rows below give T cell receptor beta chains drawn from one sample of a study of identical twins. TCRdb re-called the 5' RACE reads through MiXCR, storing one row per CDR3 protein. The top ten clones hold 0.27% of a sample with 1.5 million to 2 million distinct CDR3 sequences, about 32% of them seen once. Material for sequencing was cord blood. The receptors originated from a newborn girl in good health. The CDR3 runs from the conserved cysteine through the conserved F or W. D genes are given only for firm matches. Size tells how often a clone was seen (once, few, many) or the class of an expanded clone, and some rows leave it out.

J	V	D	size	DNA	CDR3
TRBJ2-1	TRBV28	NA	NA	TGTGCCAGCAGTCGCCTCTCCGGGAGCTATGAGCAGTTCTTC	CASSRLSGSYEQFF
TRBJ2-5	TRBV20-1	TRBD1	few	TGCAGTGCTAGAGGGGGACAGGCACAAGAGACCCAGTACTTC	CSARGGQAQETQYF
TRBJ2-7	TRBV10-3	NA	many	TGTGCCATCAGTGAGTCTGCAGGGGAAGGCGAGCAGTACTTC	CAISESAGEGEQYF
TRBJ2-6	TRBV5-1	NA	few	TGCGCCAGCAGCTTGTGGTCCGTTGGAACTGGGGCCAACGTCCTGACTTTC	CASSLWSVGTGANVLTF
TRBJ2-1	TRBV7-9	NA	few	TGTGCCAGCAGCTTAGCAGAGACAGGATTCTCCTACAATGAGCAGTTCTTC	CASSLAETGFSYNEQFF
TRBJ1-2	TRBV6-1	NA	NA	TGTGCCAGCAGTGAAGTGGGGGCCAACTATGGCTACACCTTC	CASSEVGANYGYTF
TRBJ2-2	TRBV25-1	NA	few	TGTGCCAGCAGTGAATACGGGACCACGAACACCGGGGAGCTGTTTTTT	CASSEYGTTNTGELFF
TRBJ2-7	TRBV4-2	NA	NA	TGTGCCAGCAGCCCCCGTTCCGCGGTCTACGAGCAGTACTTC	CASSPRSAVYEQYF
TRBJ1-2	TRBV10-3	NA	NA	TGTGCCACTTCAAGCTCGGCCAAAAACTATGGCTACACCTTC	CATSSSAKNYGYTF
TRBJ1-6	TRBV6-6	NA	NA	TGTGCCAGCAGCCCGGAGGGAAACTCCTATAATTCACCCCTCCACTTT	CASSPEGNSYNSPLHF
TRBJ1-2	TRBV5-1	TRBD1	NA	TGCGCCAGCAGCCCTGGAGCAGGGGGCGACTGTGGCTACACCTTC	CASSPGAGGDCGYTF
TRBJ1-4	TRBV11-2	TRBD1	NA	TGTGCCAGCAGCTGGACAGGGGGCCGGGGTGAAAAACTGTTTTTT	CASSWTGGRGEKLFF
TRBJ1-1	TRBV20-1	NA	NA	TGCAGTGCTAGCCCCTTCTTCAAGAGAGGGAACACTGAAGCTTTCTTT	CSASPFFKRGNTEAFF
TRBJ1-5	TRBV27	NA	few	TGTGCCAGCACCCTAAGACAGGGCAATCAGCCCCAGCATTTT	CASTLRQGNQPQHF
TRBJ1-6	TRBV7-9	NA	NA	TGTGCCACCGAGGTGATTAATTCACCCCTCCACTTT	CATEVINSPLHF
TRBJ2-2	TRBV14	NA	NA	TGTGCCCGCAGCTGGGACACCTCGAACACCGGGGAGCTGTTTTTT	CARSWDTSNTGELFF
TRBJ2-3	TRBV20-1	NA	NA	TGCAGTGCTAGAGATGTGCTAGTCGCAGATACGCAGTATTTT	CSARDVLVADTQYF
TRBJ1-6	TRBV7-9	NA	NA	TGTGCCAGCAGCTTAAATGACAGACCAAATTCACCCCTCCACTTT	CASSLNDRPNSPLHF
TRBJ2-7	TRBV5-1	TRBD1	many	TGTGCCAGCAGTGGGACAGGGACATACGAGCAGTACTTC	CASSGTGTYEQYF
TRBJ2-7	TRBV25-1	TRBD1	NA	TGTGCCAGCAGTGGAACCGGGACAGGCTTTTTCTCCTACGAGCAGTACTTC	CASSGTGTGFFSYEQYF
TRBJ1-2	TRBV5-1	NA	many	TGCGCCAGCAGCTTGGTTCTGAAAGATGGCTACACCTTC	CASSLVLKDGYTF
TRBJ2-1	TRBV4-2	NA	many	TGTGCCAGCAGCCAAGATATGGCGAATGAGCAGTTCTTC	CASSQDMANEQFF
TRBJ1-1	TRBV12-3/TRBV12-4	TRBD1	NA	TGTGCCAGCAGACCTAGCCACGGGACAGTATCGAACACTGAAGCTTTCTTT	CASRPSHGTVSNTEAFF
TRBJ2-5	TRBV7-6	TRBD2	NA	TGTGCCAGCAGCTCCCGGGGCGGGGGGAAAGAGACCCAGTACTTC	CASSSRGGGKETQYF
TRBJ2-7	TRBV6-1	NA	few	TGTGCCAGCGAGGGCAGTCCCTCCTACGAGCAGTACTTC	CASEGSPSYEQYF
TRBJ1-1	TRBV9	TRBD1	few	TGTGCCAGCAGCGTAGGGGTGGGGACAGGGTATCCTGACACTGAAGCTTTCTTT	CASSVGVGTGYPDTEAFF
TRBJ2-3	TRBV9	TRBD2	NA	TGTGCCAGCAGCGTAGCCGGGAGGCCTCCCACAGATACGCAGTATTTT	CASSVAGRPPTDTQYF
TRBJ1-2	TRBV19	NA	few	TGTGCCACCACAGGCCTGAGGAACTATGGCTACACCTTC	CATTGLRNYGYTF
TRBJ2-7	TRBV7-8	NA	NA	TGTGCCAGCAGCTCTAACAACAATGAGCAGTACTTC	CASSSNNNEQYF
TRBJ2-3	TRBV20-1	TRBD2	NA	TGCAGTGCTAGGCGACTAGCGGGGGGGAGCACAGATACGCAGTATTTT	CSARRLAGGSTDTQYF
TRBJ2-7	TRBV9	TRBD2	NA	TGTGCCAGCAGCCCCTGGCTAGCGGGAGCGTCCAATGAGCAGTACTTC	CASSPWLAGASNEQYF
TRBJ2-5	TRBV21-1	NA	NA	TGTGCCAGCAGCACCGGACTAGCGGAGTACCAAGAGACCCAGTACTTC	CASSTGLAEYQETQYF
TRBJ1-1	TRBV11-2	TRBD1	NA	TGTGCCAGCAGCTTACCCCCACAGGGGAGGACTGAAGCTTTCTTT	CASSLPPQGRTEAFF
TRBJ2-1	TRBV27	TRBD2	NA	TGTGCCAGCAACCTAGCGGGAGGTCATGAGCAGTTCTTC	CASNLAGGHEQFF
TRBJ2-1	TRBV20-1	NA	NA	TGCAGTGCCGGGGCCCAATCTCGGGGCCACAATGAGCAGTTCTTC	CSAGAQSRGHNEQFF
TRBJ2-5	TRBV6-1	NA	NA	TGTGCCAGCAGAGCACCATGGGACTTCGGGGAGACCCAGTACTTC	CASRAPWDFGETQYF
TRBJ2-5	TRBV11-2	NA	NA	TGTGCCAGCAGCTTAGGCACCGCATTTTCGGGCAATGAGCAGTACTTC	CASSLGTAFSGNEQYF
TRBJ2-2	TRBV28	TRBD2	few	TGTGCCAGCAGTCTCGGACTAGCGGGAGTCAACCGGGACACCGGGGAGCTGTTTTTT	CASSLGLAGVNRDTGELFF
TRBJ2-2	TRBV5-1	TRBD2	many	TGTGCCAGCAGCTTAGCGGGAGGGAACACCGGGGAGCTGTTTTTT	CASSLAGGNTGELFF
TRBJ1-5	TRBV7-9	NA	few	TGTGCCAGCAGCTTGGGGAATTGGGGTGACCCCCAGCATTTT	CASSLGNWGDPQHF
TRBJ1-5	TRBV20-1	NA	NA	TGCAGTGCTAGCGTCTACAGGGTCAATCAGCCCCAGCATTTT	CSASVYRVNQPQHF
TRBJ2-7	TRBV12-3/TRBV12-4	NA	many	TGTGCCAGCAGCCCCTACCCAGCACGAACCTACGAGCAGTACTTC	CASSPYPARTYEQYF
TRBJ2-1	TRBV20-1	NA	NA	TGCAGTGCTCTTGAGGCACAGCAGTTCTTC	CSALEAQQFF
TRBJ1-6	TRBV12-3/TRBV12-4	NA	NA	TGTGCCAGCAGTTTATTATCGCAGGGGCGCTCCTATAATTCACCCCTCCACTTT	CASSLLSQGRSYNSPLHF
TRBJ2-2	TRBV20-1	TRBD2	NA	TGCAGTGTTTTCCGAGCGGGAGGGAACACCGGGGAGCTGTTTTTT	CSVFRAGGNTGELFF
TRBJ2-4	TRBV3-1	TRBD1	few	TGTGCCAGCAGCCAAGTATGGGACAGGGCTAACATTCAGTACTTC	CASSQVWDRANIQYF
TRBJ1-5	TRBV6-1	TRBD1	NA	TGTGCCAGCAGTGAAACAGGGGTACAGCCCCAGCATTTT	CASSETGVQPQHF
TRBJ2-4	TRBV7-7	NA	few	TGTGCCAGCAGCCCTTCCGGGCACAATGAGCAGTACTTC	CASSPSGHNEQYF
TRBJ2-2	TRBV2	NA	once	TGTGCCAGCAGTGAAGGATCAGGGGGGTTCACCGGGGAGCTGTTTTTT	CASSEGSGGFTGELFF
TRBJ2-3	TRBV10-3	TRBD2	few	TGTGCCTCCCAGCGGGAGAGCACAGATACGCAGTATTTT	CASQRESTDTQYF
TRBJ2-7	TRBV6-1	NA	NA	TGTGCCAGCAGTGACGGGCAGCGGGTCTACGAGCAGTACTTC	CASSDGQRVYEQYF
TRBJ2-3	TRBV7-2	NA	NA	TGTGCCAGCAGCTTATCTGCAGGGAGGACAGATACGCAGTATTTT	CASSLSAGRTDTQYF
TRBJ2-1	TRBV4-2	TRBD2	few	TGTGCCAGCAGCCAAACATTAAGCGGGGGGGCCTACAATGAGCAGTTCTTC	CASSQTLSGGAYNEQFF
TRBJ2-7	TRBV27	TRBD1	few	TGTGCCAGCAGTTACACAGGGGGCAGGTCTTTCTCCTACGAGCAGTACTTC	CASSYTGGRSFSYEQYF